This T cell receptor beta chain was found in a study of CD8+ T cells in alopecia areata. Collection of lesional scalp punch biopsies and peripheral blood was performed in alopecia areata patients. RNA, once extracted, was reverse transcribed into cDNA for use as the sequencing template. Here immunoSEQ multiplex PCR was the method, and the copy in TCRdb shows in-frame clones only, minus some. The sample includes about 150,000 clones, over 45% of them seen just once. V shed 4 bases, J shed 4 bases, and the junction held 11 bases outside the gene matches. CDR3 length: 17 residues. Germline loops: CDR1 MGHRA, CDR2 YSYEKL.

The source of this sequence is a human donor with alopecia areata. This chain uses TRBV4-1 with TRBJ2-7; 12 bases align to TRBD2. Sequences were obtained from CD4+ T cells sorted from blood. The CDR3 loop reads CASSLRATSGSRYEQYF. Here the CDR3 DNA reads TGCGCCAGCAGCCTCCGTGCGACTAGCGGGAGTAGGTACGAGCAGTACTTC.